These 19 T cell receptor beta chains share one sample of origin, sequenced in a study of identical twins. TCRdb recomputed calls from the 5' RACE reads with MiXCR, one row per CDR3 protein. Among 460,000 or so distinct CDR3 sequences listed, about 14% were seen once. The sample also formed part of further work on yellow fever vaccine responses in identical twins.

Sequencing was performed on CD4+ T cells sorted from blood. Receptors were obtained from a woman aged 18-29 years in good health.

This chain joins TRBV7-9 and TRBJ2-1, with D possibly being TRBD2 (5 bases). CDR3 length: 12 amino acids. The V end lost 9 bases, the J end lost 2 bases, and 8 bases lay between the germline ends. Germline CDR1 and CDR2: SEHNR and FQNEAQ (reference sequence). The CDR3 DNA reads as TGTGCCAGTGGGCGGGCCTACAATGAGCAGTTCTTC. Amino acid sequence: CASGRAYNEQFF. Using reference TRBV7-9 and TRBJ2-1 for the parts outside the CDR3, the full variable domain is DTGVSQNPRHKITKRGQNVTFRCDPISEHNRLYWYRQTLGQGPEFLTYFQNEAQLEKSRLLSDRFSAERPKGSFSTLEIQRTEQGDSAMYLCASGRAYNEQFFGPGTRLTVL.

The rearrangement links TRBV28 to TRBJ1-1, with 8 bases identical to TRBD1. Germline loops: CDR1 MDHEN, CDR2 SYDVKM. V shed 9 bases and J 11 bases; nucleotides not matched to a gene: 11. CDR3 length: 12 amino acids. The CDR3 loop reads CASWDRRLFAFF. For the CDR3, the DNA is TGTGCCAGTTGGGACAGGCGGCTTTTCGCTTTCTTT.

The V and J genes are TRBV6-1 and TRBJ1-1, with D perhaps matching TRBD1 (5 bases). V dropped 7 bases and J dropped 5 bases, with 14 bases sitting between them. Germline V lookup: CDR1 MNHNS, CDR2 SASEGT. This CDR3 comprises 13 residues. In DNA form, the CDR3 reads TGTGCCAGCAAACGCGGGGCGGGGACTGAAGCTTTCTTT. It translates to CASKRGAGTEAFF.

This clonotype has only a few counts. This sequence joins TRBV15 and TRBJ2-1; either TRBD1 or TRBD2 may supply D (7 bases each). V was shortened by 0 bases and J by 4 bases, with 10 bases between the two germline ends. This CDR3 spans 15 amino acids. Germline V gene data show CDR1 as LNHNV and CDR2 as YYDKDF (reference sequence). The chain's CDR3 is CATSRDRGGYNEQFF. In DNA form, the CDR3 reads TGTGCCACCAGCAGAGACAGGGGGGGTTACAATGAGCAGTTCTTC.

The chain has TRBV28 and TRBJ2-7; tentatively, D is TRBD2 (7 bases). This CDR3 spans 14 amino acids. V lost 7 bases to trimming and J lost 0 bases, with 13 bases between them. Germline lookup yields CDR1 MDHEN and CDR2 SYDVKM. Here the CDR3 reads CASMGGGLSYEQYF. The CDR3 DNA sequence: TGTGCCAGCATGGGGGGGGGCCTCTCCTACGAGCAGTACTTC.

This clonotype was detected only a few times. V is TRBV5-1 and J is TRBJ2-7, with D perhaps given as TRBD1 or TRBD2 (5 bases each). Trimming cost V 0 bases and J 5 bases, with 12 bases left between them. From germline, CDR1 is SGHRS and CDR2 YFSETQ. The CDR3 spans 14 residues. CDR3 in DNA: TGCGCCAGCAGCTTGGGGGGGATGGTGAACGAGCAGTACTTC. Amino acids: CASSLGGMVNEQYF.

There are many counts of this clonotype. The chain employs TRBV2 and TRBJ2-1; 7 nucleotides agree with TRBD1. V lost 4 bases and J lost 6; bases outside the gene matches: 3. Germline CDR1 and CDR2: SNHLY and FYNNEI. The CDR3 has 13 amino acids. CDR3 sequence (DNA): TGTGCCAGCAGTGTTCGACAGGGCAATGAGCAGTTCTTC. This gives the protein CASSVRQGNEQFF.

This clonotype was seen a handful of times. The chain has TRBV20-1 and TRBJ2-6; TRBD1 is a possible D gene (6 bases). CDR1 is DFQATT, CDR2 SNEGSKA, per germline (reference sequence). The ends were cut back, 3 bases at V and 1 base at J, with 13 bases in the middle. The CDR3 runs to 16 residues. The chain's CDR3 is CSARRTVFSGANVLTF. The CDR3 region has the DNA TGCAGTGCTAGGCGGACAGTGTTTTCTGGGGCCAACGTCCTGACTTTC.

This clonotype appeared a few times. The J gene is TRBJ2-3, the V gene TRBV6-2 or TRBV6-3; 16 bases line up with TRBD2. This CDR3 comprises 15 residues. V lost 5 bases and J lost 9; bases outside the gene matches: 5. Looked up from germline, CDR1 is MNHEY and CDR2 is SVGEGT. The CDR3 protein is CASSAGLAGGPTQYF. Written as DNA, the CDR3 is TGTGCCAGCAGTGCGGGACTAGCGGGAGGGCCGACGCAGTATTTT.

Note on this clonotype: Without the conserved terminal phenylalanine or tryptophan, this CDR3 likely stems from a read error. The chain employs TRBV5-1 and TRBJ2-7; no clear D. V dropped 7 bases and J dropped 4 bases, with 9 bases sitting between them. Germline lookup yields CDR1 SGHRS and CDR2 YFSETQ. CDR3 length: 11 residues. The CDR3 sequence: CASAAAYEQYL. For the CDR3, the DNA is TGCGCCAGCGCCGCAGCTTACGAGCAGTACTTG.

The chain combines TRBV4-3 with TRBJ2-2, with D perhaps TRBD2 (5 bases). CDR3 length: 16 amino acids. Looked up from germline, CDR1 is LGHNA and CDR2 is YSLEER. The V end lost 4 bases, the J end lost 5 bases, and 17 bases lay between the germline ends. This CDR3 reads CASSPQTTLTTGELFF. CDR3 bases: TGCGCCAGCAGCCCCCAGACTACTCTGACAACCGGGGAGCTGTTTTTT.

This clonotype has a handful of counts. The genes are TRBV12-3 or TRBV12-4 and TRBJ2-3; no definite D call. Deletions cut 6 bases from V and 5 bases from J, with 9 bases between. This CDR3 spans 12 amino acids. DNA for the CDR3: TGTGCCAGCAGCCAGGCAGGAGATACGCAGTATTTT. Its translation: CASSQAGDTQYF.

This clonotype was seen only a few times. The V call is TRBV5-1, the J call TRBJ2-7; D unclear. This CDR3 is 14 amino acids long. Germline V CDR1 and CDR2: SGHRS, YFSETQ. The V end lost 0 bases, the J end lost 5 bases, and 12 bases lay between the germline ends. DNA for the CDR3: TGCGCCAGCAGCTTGGGGCAGGCTCCTAACGAGCAGTACTTC. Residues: CASSLGQAPNEQYF.

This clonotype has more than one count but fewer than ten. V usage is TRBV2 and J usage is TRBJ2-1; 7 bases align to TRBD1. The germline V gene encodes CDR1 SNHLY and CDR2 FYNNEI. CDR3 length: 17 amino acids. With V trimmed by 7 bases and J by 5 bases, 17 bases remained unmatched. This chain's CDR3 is CASNILGGNDWNNEQFF. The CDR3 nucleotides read TGTGCCAGCAACATACTAGGGGGCAATGATTGGAACAATGAGCAGTTCTTC. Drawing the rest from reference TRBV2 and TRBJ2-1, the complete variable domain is EPEVTQTPSHQVTQMGQEVILRCVPISNHLYFYWYRQILGQKVEFLVSFYNNEISEKSEIFDDQFSVERPDGSNFTLKIRSTKLEDSAMYFCASNILGGNDWNNEQFFGPGTRLTVL.

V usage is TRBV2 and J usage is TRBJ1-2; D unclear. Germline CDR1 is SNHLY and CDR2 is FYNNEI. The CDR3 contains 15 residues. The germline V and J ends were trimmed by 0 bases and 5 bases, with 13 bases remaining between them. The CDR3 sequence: CASSEALGGMYGYTF. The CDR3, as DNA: TGTGCCAGCAGTGAAGCTCTTGGAGGAATGTATGGCTACACCTTC.

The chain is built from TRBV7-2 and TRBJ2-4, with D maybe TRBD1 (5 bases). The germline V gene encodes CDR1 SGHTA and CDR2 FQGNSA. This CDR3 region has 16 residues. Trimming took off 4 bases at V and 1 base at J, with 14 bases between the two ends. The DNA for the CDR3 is TGTGCCAGCAGCTATGGCTGGGGCTTGGCCAAAAACATTCAGTACTTC. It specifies CASSYGWGLAKNIQYF.

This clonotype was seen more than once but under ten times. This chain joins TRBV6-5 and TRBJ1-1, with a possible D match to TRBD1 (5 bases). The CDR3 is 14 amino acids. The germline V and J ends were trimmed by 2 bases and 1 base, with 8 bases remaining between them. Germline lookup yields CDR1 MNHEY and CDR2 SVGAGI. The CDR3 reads CASSYQDTNTEAFF. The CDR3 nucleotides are TGTGCCAGCAGTTACCAGGACACGAACACTGAAGCTTTCTTT.

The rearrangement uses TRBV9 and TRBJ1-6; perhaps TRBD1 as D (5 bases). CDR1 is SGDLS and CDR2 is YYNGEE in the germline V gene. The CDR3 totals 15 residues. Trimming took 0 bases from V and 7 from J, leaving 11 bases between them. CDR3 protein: CASSVARGENSPLHF. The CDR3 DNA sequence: TGTGCCAGCAGCGTAGCAAGAGGGGAGAATTCACCCCTCCACTTT.

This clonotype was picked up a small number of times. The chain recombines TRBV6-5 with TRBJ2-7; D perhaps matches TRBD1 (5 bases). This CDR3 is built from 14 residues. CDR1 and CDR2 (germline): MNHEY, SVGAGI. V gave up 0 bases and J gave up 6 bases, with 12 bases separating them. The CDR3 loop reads CASSYSAGLGEQYF. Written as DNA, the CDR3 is TGTGCCAGCAGTTACTCGGCAGGGCTGGGCGAGCAGTACTTC.